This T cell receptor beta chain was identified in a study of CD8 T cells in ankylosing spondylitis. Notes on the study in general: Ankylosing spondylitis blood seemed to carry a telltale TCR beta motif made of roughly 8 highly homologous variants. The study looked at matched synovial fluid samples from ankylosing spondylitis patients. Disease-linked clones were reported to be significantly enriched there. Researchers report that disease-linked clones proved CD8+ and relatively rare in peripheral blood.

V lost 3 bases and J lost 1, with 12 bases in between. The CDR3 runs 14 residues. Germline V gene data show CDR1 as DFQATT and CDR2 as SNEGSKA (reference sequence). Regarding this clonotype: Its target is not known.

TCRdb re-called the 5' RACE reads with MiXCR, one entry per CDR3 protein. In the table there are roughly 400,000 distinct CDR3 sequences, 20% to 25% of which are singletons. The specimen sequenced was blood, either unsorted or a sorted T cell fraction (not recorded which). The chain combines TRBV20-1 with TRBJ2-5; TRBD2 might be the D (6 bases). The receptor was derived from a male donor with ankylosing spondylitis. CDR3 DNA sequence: TGCAGTGCTAGGGAGGGCGGGCCCCAAGAGACCCAGTACTTC. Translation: CSAREGGPQETQYF.